These 10 T cell receptor beta chains share one sample of origin, sequenced in a study of cytomegalovirus exposure and HLA in healthy donors. The PCR made use of 60 Vbeta and 13 Jbeta primers. TCRdb keeps only in-frame clones here, not all; method: immunoSEQ multiplex PCR. Its table lists roughly 120,000 clones. The sample taken for sequencing was PBMCs. Source of these receptors: a man between 35 and 55 years old in good health and CMV-seronegative.

The chain has TRBV7-2 and TRBJ1-1, with D tentatively TRBD1 (6 bases). Trimming removed 1 base from V and 4 bases from J, with 13 bases in between. The CDR3 has 15 amino acids. Per germline, CDR1 SGHTA and CDR2 FQGNSA. DNA of the CDR3: TGTGCCAGCAGCTTAGTTGCAGGGGTGAGCACTGAAGCTTTCTTT. Translating gives CASSLVAGVSTEAFF.

The rearrangement uses TRBV15 and TRBJ2-7, with TRBD2 identical over 7 bases. Germline V gene sequence: CDR1 LNHNV, CDR2 YYDKDF (reference sequence). Trimming at V came to 3 bases and at J to 3 bases, leaving 5 bases not matched to a gene. The length of the CDR3 is 14 residues. CDR3 residues: CATSRGGDYYEQYF. The CDR3 DNA reads as TGTGCCACCAGCAGGGGCGGGGACTACTACGAGCAGTACTTC. Using reference TRBV15 and TRBJ2-7 for the parts outside the CDR3, the full variable domain is DAMVIQNPRYQVTQFGKPVTLSCSQTLNHNVMYWYQQKSSQAPKLLFHYYDKDFNNEADTPDNFQSRRPNTSFCFLDIRSPGLGDTAMYLCATSRGGDYYEQYFGPGTRLTVT.

This chain connects TRBV30 to TRBJ1-1; a weak D match, TRBD1 (6 bases). The CDR3 contains 19 residues. Trimming stripped 4 bases from V and 5 bases from J, with 32 bases between. CDR1 and CDR2 from the germline V gene are GTSNPN and SVGIG (reference sequence). The CDR3 nucleotides are TGTGCCTGGAATGCGTACCTCCGAGGGGGATCCGATCGAGGGACTGAAGCTTTCTTT. Translating gives CAWNAYLRGGSDRGTEAFF.

V is TRBV10-3 and J is TRBJ2-7; D perhaps matches TRBD1 (6 bases). The germline gives CDR1 ENHRY, CDR2 SYGVKD. The CDR3 is 15 residues long. V lost 0 bases to trimming and J lost 1 base, with 10 bases between them. The CDR3 sequence: CAISESRQGSYEQYF. The CDR3 region has the DNA TGTGCCATCAGTGAGTCGCGGCAGGGGTCCTACGAGCAGTACTTC.

This sequence joins TRBV5-4 and TRBJ1-4; TRBD1 is a possible D gene (6 bases). Trimming removed 4 bases from V and 5 bases from J, with 9 bases in between. This CDR3 has 13 residues. Germline-derived CDR1 and CDR2 are SGHNT and YYREEE (reference sequence). The CDR3 is CASSRTENEKLFF. In nucleotides, the CDR3 is TGTGCCAGCAGCCGGACAGAGAATGAAAAACTGTTTTTT. Supplemented by reference TRBV5-4 and TRBJ1-4, the full variable domain reads ETGVTQSPTHLIKTRGQQVTLRCSSQSGHNTVSWYQQALGQGPQFIFQYYREEENGRGNFPPRFSGLQFPNYSSELNVNALELDDSALYLCASSRTENEKLFFGSGTQLSVL.

V usage is TRBV30 and J usage is TRBJ2-1, with 8 bases aligning to TRBD2. J lost 7 bases, V lost 4 bases, and 6 bases had no gene match. Per germline, CDR1 GTSNPN and CDR2 SVGIG (reference sequence). The CDR3 totals 13 residues. CDR3: CAWMAGGWNEQFF. The CDR3 nucleotides read TGTGCCTGGATGGCGGGAGGTTGGAATGAGCAGTTCTTC.

The rearrangement links TRBV27 to TRBJ2-1; 7 bases are a match to TRBD2. V trimming: 5 bases; J trimming: 1 base; junction bases outside the gene matches: 5. The CDR3 spans 15 residues. Germline V gene lookup returns CDR1 MNHEY and CDR2 SMNVEV (reference sequence). CDR3 in amino acids: CASSPTGGSYNEQFF. The CDR3 bases are TGTGCCAGCAGTCCTACGGGGGGATCCTACAATGAGCAGTTCTTC.

The CDR3 bases are TGCGCCAGCAGTGACCGAGCGGGAGGGGTGGATACGCAGTATTTT. Its protein is CASSDRAGGVDTQYF. The J gene is TRBJ2-3, the V gene TRBV10-1; 10 bases map to TRBD2. V was clipped by 3 bases and J by 6 bases; unmatched bases: 6. The CDR3 loop spans 15 amino acids. Germline CDR1 and CDR2: WNHNN and SYGVQD (reference sequence).

V is TRBV27 and J is TRBJ2-4; 7 bases line up with TRBD2. V dropped 1 base and J dropped 9; count of bases not matched to a gene: 6. The CDR3 loop spans 14 amino acids. From germline, CDR1 is MNHEY and CDR2 SMNVEV (reference sequence). DNA for the CDR3: TGTGCCAGCAGTTTATATAACGGGGGGACCATTCAGTACTTC. This gives the protein CASSLYNGGTIQYF.

This chain connects TRBV27 to TRBJ1-1; D gene ambiguous. The germline V and J ends were trimmed by 6 bases and 0 bases, with 8 bases remaining between them. The CDR3 runs 13 residues. Germline CDR1 is MNHEY and CDR2 is SMNVEV (reference sequence). The CDR3 here is CASSPYMNTEAFF. The CDR3 DNA follows: TGTGCCAGCAGCCCTTACATGAACACTGAAGCTTTCTTT.